The following is a T cell receptor beta chain sequence with its context. The table lists this clonotype with many counts. Its recognized antigen is unknown. It has no much larger one-base neighbor in the sample; base qualities were not kept. This sample stems from a study of T cell repertoires in cytomegalovirus infection (dated by TCRdb to about 2019). For the study in its entirety: Donor HLA type was relevant to the analysis, because carriage of CMV infection together with the matching HLA type was indicated by public TCR beta signatures.

Sequencer: Illumina HiSeq 1500. Using fastp trimming at Q25 and MiXCR clonotype assembly, TCRdb reanalyzed the public sequencing data and kept in-frame beta chains. Rows are unified per CDR3 protein, each entry keeping the most common DNA and genes. Counted in this sample were a few hundred thousand distinct CDR3 sequences; over 7.5% of them appeared once. The top ten hold over 3.5% of the sample. The paper as a whole reports these results and caveats: The ex vivo response was dominated by HLA-C-restricted CMV-specific TCR beta clonotypes, which also provided the single most frequent clonotype in two of eight donors. In both this cohort and an independent roughly 350-donor cohort, the cumulative frequency of public TCR beta family members distinguished carriers of CMV infection plus the relevant HLA type.

The sequenced material came from PBMCs. The TCR was taken from a human donor in good health (CMV status not recorded). Some clones in this sample may be carry-over from other donors' samples.

The CDR3 reads as follows: CASSAVGTVESDTIYF. The sequence in DNA is TGTGCCAGCAGCGCGGTCGGGACAGTTGAATCGGACACCATATATTTT. The receptor chain draws on TRBV7-2 and TRBJ1-3; 7 bases in the junction line up with TRBD1. Counted from cysteine to phenylalanine, this CDR3 has 16 amino acids. Only the CDR3 region is kept as DNA, spanning 48 bases read in frame from base 1. Ends trimmed: V by 5 bases, J by 8 bases; bases unmatched to a gene: 15. From a lookup of the germline V gene, CDR1 and CDR2 are SGHTA and FQGNSA.